This T cell receptor beta chain was sequenced for a study of cytomegalovirus exposure and HLA in healthy donors. This clone was observed once. Antigen: not known. Study-wide points: A later analysis associated approximately 17,000 TCR beta sequences with HLA alleles at a 0.05 false discovery rate. Upon later analysis, HLA-associated TCR beta chains proved more clonally expanded than other, equally common chains. Per published reports, the classifier diagnosed cytomegalovirus status with high specificity and sensitivity.

Nominal health characterized the donors when sampled, though unrecorded immune exposures were likely. 13 Jbeta primers and 60 Vbeta primers were used for the PCR. Sequencing was performed with immunoSEQ multiplex PCR; in TCRdb, only in-frame clones are kept and a portion is missing. The profile shows 140,000 or so clones, 80% of them singletons. The sequence came from a man between 35 and 55 years old in good health and CMV-seronegative. The material sequenced was PBMCs.

The CDR3, as DNA: TGCAGCGTTTCCGGGACAGGGAGAGGAAATCAGCCCCAGCATTTT. It specifies CSVSGTGRGNQPQHF. V is TRBV29-1 and J is TRBJ1-5; 9 bases are shared with TRBD1. The V segment lost 5 bases and the J segment 4 bases; nucleotides outside the gene matches: 9. CDR3 length: 15 amino acids. Germline CDR1 and CDR2: SQVTM and ANQGSEA.